This TCR beta chain derives from a study of graft-versus-host responses after intestinal transplantation. Data came from immunoSEQ multiplex PCR; TCRdb stores just in-frame clones and leaves some out. The sample carries several thousand clones, roughly 30% recorded once. With 200,000 irradiated, violet-dye-labeled stimulator cells, 200,000 CFSE-labeled responder cells were plated. The trim removed 0 bases at V and 6 bases at J, leaving 12 bases unmatched. The CDR3 contains 18 residues. Germline CDR1 MGHRA, CDR2 YSYEKL. The chain recombines TRBV4-1 with TRBJ2-1, with 9 bases identical to TRBD2. The sample consisted of alloreactive CD8+ T cells from a mixed lymphocyte reaction culture, taken before transplantation. Subset of the sample: CFSE-low proliferating T cells sorted from approximately six-day pre-transplant mixed lymphocyte reaction (GvH or HvG direction). This clonotype was sampled from a human patient who was an organ donor for intestinal transplantation. For the CDR3, the DNA is TGCGCCAGCAGCCAAGATGAGGAAGGCGCGGGAGGGCTCAATGAGCAGTTCTTC. It is translated as CASSQDEEGAGGLNEQFF.